This passage covers 23 T cell receptor beta chains from one sample sequenced in a study of blood T cell repertoires in COVID-19. Sequencing used immunoSEQ multiplex PCR; TCRdb keeps in-frame clones, though not all of them. The sample comprises 150,000 or so clones, 75% to 90% of which are singletons, and roughly 6.1% rests with the top ten. Specimen: peripheral blood. The receptors here all came from an elderly man with acute or convalescent COVID-19.

This rearrangement joins TRBV6-5 to TRBJ2-5; TRBD2 aligns across 7 bases. Trimming at V came to 0 bases and at J to 4 bases, leaving 5 bases not matched to a gene. CDR3 length equals 15 residues. The germline V gene has CDR1 MNHEY and CDR2 SVGAGI. Here the CDR3 DNA reads TGTGCCAGCAGTTACTCGTCTAGCGGTGGAGAGACCCAGTACTTC. Its protein product is CASSYSSSGGETQYF.

The rearrangement joins TRBV27 to TRBJ1-2; 9 nucleotides agree with TRBD1. This CDR3 spans 14 amino acids. Germline CDR1 MNHEY, CDR2 SMNVEV (reference sequence). Losses at the gene ends were 6 bases for V and 8 bases for J; bases not matched to a gene: 10. CDR3 nucleotide sequence: TGTGCCAGCAGCCTCGGGACAGGGAGTCGGGGCTACACCTTC. Translation gives CASSLGTGSRGYTF.

The chain carries TRBV6-1 and TRBJ1-1; D unclear. Germline CDR1 and CDR2: MNHNS and SASEGT. V lost 0 bases and J 5 bases, leaving 13 bases between the germline ends. The CDR3 consists of 15 residues. The CDR3 bases are TGTGCCAGCAGTGAAGCATCCGGGGTTCGGACTGAAGCTTTCTTT. It is translated as CASSEASGVRTEAFF.

This clone has only a few counts. The CDR3 DNA is TGTGCCAGCAGCCAAGATGTCGGTCTAGCCTACGAGCAGTACTTC. This gives the protein CASSQDVGLAYEQYF. V and J are TRBV4-2 and TRBJ2-7; D unresolved. V was clipped by 0 bases and J by 2 bases, with 11 bases between them. CDR3 length: 15 residues. Germline V gene sequence: CDR1 LGHNA, CDR2 YNFKEQ.

About this clone: The sample holds other DNA sequences that translate to the same CDR3. The gene calls are TRBV24-1 and TRBJ2-3; 8 nucleotides agree with TRBD1. The germline gives CDR1 KGHDR, CDR2 SFDVKD. V trimming: 6 bases; J trimming: 0 bases; junction bases outside the gene matches: 1. CDR3 size: 14 residues. CDR3 sequence reads: CATSRQGSTDTQYF. The CDR3, as DNA: TGTGCCACCAGTAGACAGGGGAGCACAGATACGCAGTATTTT.

V gene TRBV7-9 combines with J gene TRBJ2-7; a possible D gene is TRBD1 (6 bases). The length of the CDR3 is 14 residues. V shed 2 bases and J shed 0 bases, with 8 bases lying between them. The germline V gene has CDR1 SEHNR and CDR2 FQNEAQ (reference sequence). The CDR3 loop is CASSLPRGSYEQYF. CDR3 bases: TGTGCCAGCAGCTTACCCAGGGGCTCCTACGAGCAGTACTTC.

This clone was observed a few times. V gene TRBV27 combines with J gene TRBJ2-1, with TRBD2 identical over 7 bases. V was clipped by 5 bases and J by 4 bases; unmatched bases: 5. This CDR3 has 14 amino acids. Germline V gene lookup returns CDR1 MNHEY and CDR2 SMNVEV (reference sequence). This CDR3 reads CASSLSGDYNEQFF. CDR3 coding DNA: TGTGCCAGCAGTCTCAGCGGGGATTACAATGAGCAGTTCTTC.

The chain has TRBV3-1 (or the pseudogene TRBV3-2) and TRBJ1-1; D unclear. In germline, CDR1 is LGHDT, CDR2 YNNKEL (reference sequence). CDR3 length: 13 amino acids. The ends were cut back, 3 bases at V and 5 bases at J, with 10 bases in the middle. The DNA of the CDR3 is TGTGCCAGCAGCCAGGGCCTAGCGACTGAAGCTTTCTTT. Residues: CASSQGLATEAFF.

Written as DNA, the CDR3 is TGTGCCTGGAGTGGGGGGACTGGGAGCTACACCTTC. It specifies CAWSGGTGSYTF. V usage is TRBV30 and J usage is TRBJ1-2; a weak D match, TRBD1 (5 bases). Trimming pared 1 base from V and 9 bases from J, leaving 12 bases between. Germline lookup yields CDR1 GTSNPN and CDR2 SVGIG (reference sequence). The CDR3 loop spans 12 amino acids.

V is TRBV24-1 and J is TRBJ2-3; the D gene could be TRBD1 or TRBD2 (11 bases each). There are 20 residues in the CDR3. Deletions cut 3 bases from V and 8 bases from J, with 32 bases between. CDR1 KGHDR and CDR2 SFDVKD come from the germline V gene. The CDR3: CATSDTAGGTGGTSGSTQYF. The CDR3 DNA sequence: TGTGCCACCAGTGATACCGCGGGTGGGACAGGGGGAACTAGCGGGAGTACGCAGTATTTT.

The chain is built from TRBV5-1 and TRBJ2-7; TRBD1 is a possible D gene (5 bases). CDR1 and CDR2 (germline): SGHRS, YFSETQ. Trimming took 6 bases from V and 3 from J, leaving 19 bases between them. The CDR3 extends over 15 amino acids. The CDR3 protein is CASKRGSQANYEQYF. DNA for the CDR3: TGCGCCAGCAAAAGGGGCTCGCAGGCGAACTACGAGCAGTACTTC.

V gene TRBV5-1 combines with J gene TRBJ2-1; 9 bases match TRBD1. The germline V gene has CDR1 SGHRS and CDR2 YFSETQ. This CDR3 contains 16 residues. Losses at the gene ends were 4 bases for V and 6 bases for J; bases not matched to a gene: 11. CDR3 amino acids: CASSRRGQGLGNEQFF. Written as DNA, the CDR3 is TGCGCCAGCAGCAGGCGGGGACAGGGTTTGGGCAATGAGCAGTTCTTC.

The chain links TRBV28 to TRBJ1-4; possibly TRBD1 for D (6 bases). The length of the CDR3 is 14 residues. V gave up 8 bases and J gave up 8 bases, with 18 bases separating them. The germline gives CDR1 MDHEN, CDR2 SYDVKM. The CDR3 here is CASPTRGAGEKLFF. The CDR3 bases are TGTGCCAGCCCTACACGGGGGGCAGGGGAAAAACTGTTTTTT.

The table lists this clone with a few counts. This rearrangement joins TRBV19 to TRBJ2-1; TRBD2 matches at 11 bases. Trimming at V came to 4 bases and at J to 8 bases, leaving 4 bases not matched to a gene. Germline V gene sequence: CDR1 LNHDA, CDR2 SQIVND (reference sequence). The CDR3 spans 14 residues. The CDR3 sequence is CASSSLSGRDEQFF. The CDR3 DNA reads as TGTGCCAGTAGTAGCCTTAGCGGGAGGGATGAGCAGTTCTTC.

This chain uses TRBV9 with TRBJ1-1, with 7 bases matching TRBD1. After removal of 7 bases from V and 0 bases from J, the junction contained 6 bases not matched to a gene. This CDR3 comprises 14 residues. The V gene's germline CDR1 is SGDLS and CDR2 YYNGEE. DNA of the CDR3: TGTGCCAGCGGGTTAGGACAGGTGAACACTGAAGCTTTCTTT. This encodes CASGLGQVNTEAFF.

The rearrangement links TRBV11-2 to TRBJ2-3; maybe TRBD2 (6 bases). The germline V gene has CDR1 SGHAT and CDR2 FQNNGV. The CDR3 extends over 17 amino acids. Trimming stripped 5 bases from V and 0 bases from J, with 18 bases between. The CDR3 DNA is TGTGCCAGCAGCCCCAGCGGGCTCTCACGTAGCACAGATACGCAGTATTTT. Protein sequence: CASSPSGLSRSTDTQYF.

The chain links TRBV10-1 to TRBJ2-1, with D possibly matching TRBD1 (5 bases). V lost 3 bases and J 3 bases, leaving 9 bases between the germline ends. The CDR3 has 14 amino acids. Germline V lookup: CDR1 WNHNN, CDR2 SYGVQD (reference sequence). The CDR3 protein is CASSEFQGYNEQFF. The DNA for the CDR3 is TGCGCCAGCAGTGAATTTCAGGGCTACAATGAGCAGTTCTTC.

A single count supports this clone. This chain uses TRBV7-3 with TRBJ2-2, with 8 bases lining up with TRBD1. The CDR3 length is 15 residues. Germline CDR1 is SGHTA and CDR2 is FQGTGA. J was trimmed by 1 base and V by 4 bases; bases with no gene match: 2. CDR3 sequence: CASSSGTGNTGELFF. CDR3 nucleotide sequence: TGTGCCAGCAGCTCCGGGACAGGGAACACCGGGGAGCTGTTTTTT. Full variable domain (remainder filled in from reference TRBV7-3 and TRBJ2-2): GAGVSQTPSNKVTEKGKYVELRCDPISGHTALYWYRQSLGQGPEFLIYFQGTGAADDSGLPNDRFFAVRPEGSVSTLKIQRTERGDSAVYLCASSSGTGNTGELFFGEGSRLTVL.

V usage is TRBV18 and J usage is TRBJ2-3; 7 nucleotides align to TRBD1. CDR1 and CDR2 (germline): KGHSH, LQKENI. J lost 4 bases, V lost 6 bases, and 1 base had no gene match. CDR3 length equals 12 residues. The DNA for the CDR3 is TGTGCCAGCTCCACAGGGGCAGATACGCAGTATTTT. Its translation is CASSTGADTQYF.

The J gene is TRBJ2-7, the V gene TRBV12-3 or TRBV12-4; D call uncertain. Trimming took off 0 bases at V and 6 bases at J, with 6 bases between the two ends. The CDR3 is 12 amino acids. The CDR3 DNA reads TGTGCCAGCAGTTTAGCCAGGTCCGAGCAGTACTTC. Protein product: CASSLARSEQYF.

The V gene is TRBV7-9, the J gene TRBJ2-1; TRBD2 matches at 7 bases. Germline CDR1 reads SEHNR; CDR2 reads FQNEAQ (reference sequence). CDR3 length equals 15 residues. V shed 6 bases and J 6 bases; nucleotides not matched to a gene: 11. CDR3 loop: CASRQTSRRINEQFF. CDR3 bases: TGTGCCAGCAGGCAGACTAGCAGGAGGATCAATGAGCAGTTCTTC. Looking up the rest from reference TRBV7-9 and TRBJ2-1 gives the full variable domain: DTGVSQNPRHKITKRGQNVTFRCDPISEHNRLYWYRQTLGQGPEFLTYFQNEAQLEKSRLLSDRFSAERPKGSFSTLEIQRTEQGDSAMYLCASRQTSRRINEQFFGPGTRLTVL.

The V gene is TRBV5-6, the J gene TRBJ1-5; no clear D. The V end lost 1 base, the J end lost 0 bases, and 8 bases lay between the germline ends. The CDR3 spans 15 residues. Germline CDR1 is SGHDT and CDR2 is YYEEEE. The CDR3 region is CASSLREVSNQPQHF. The CDR3, as DNA: TGTGCCAGCAGCTTGCGGGAGGTTAGCAATCAGCCCCAGCATTTT.

The chain couples TRBV19 to TRBJ1-5; D perhaps matches TRBD1 (5 bases). This CDR3 region has 15 residues. Trimming pared 6 bases from V and 8 bases from J, leaving 20 bases between. Germline V gene data show CDR1 as LNHDA and CDR2 as SQIVND (reference sequence). The CDR3 loop is CASRLAQGPSEPQHF. CDR3 DNA sequence: TGTGCCAGTAGACTTGCTCAGGGTCCGAGTGAGCCCCAGCATTTT.